Sequencing of this T cell receptor beta chain was carried out in a study of T cells in women clearing cervical HPV infection. Study context: Controls were women whose single incident HPV16 infection cleared within 12 months without precancer or cancer. Whole-study results and caveats: TRBV6-7 relative abundance averaged roughly 0.1% in cases and under 0.2% in controls. Repertoire richness, not evenness, was significantly elevated in CIN3+ cases versus controls.

Germline V gene lookup returns CDR1 SGHRS and CDR2 YFSETQ. The CDR3 is made up of 14 amino acids. V lost 4 bases to trimming and J lost 2 bases, with 11 bases between them. Cervical HPV DNA detected by MY09/MY11 PCR, typed by dot-blot. Points on this clone: Its antigen is undetermined. The read terminates 3 residues ahead of where the CDR3 ends, so the germline J gene completes it.

This table comes from immunoSEQ multiplex PCR, and its TCRdb copy is limited to in-frame clones, with some not included. In total, the table holds 40,000 to 55,000 clones. This TCR came from a woman between 18 and 75 years old with a cervical HPV16 infection that either progressed to CIN3+ or cleared (not recorded which). Sequencing input: blood buffy coat. The chain joins TRBV5-1 to TRBJ2-3, with a tentative D call TRBD1 (6 bases). Incomplete CDR3 DNA: TGCGCCAGCAGCACCGGACAGTCCACAGATACG. It encodes CASSTGQSTDT. The whole CDR3 protein is CASSTGQSTDTQYF. Variable domain in full (rest from reference TRBV5-1 and TRBJ2-3): KAGVTQTPRYLIKTRGQQVTLSCSPISGHRSVSWYQQTPGQGLQFLFEYFSETQRNKGNFPGRFSGRQFSNSRSEMNVSTLELGDSALYLCASSTGQSTDTQYFGPGTRLTVL.